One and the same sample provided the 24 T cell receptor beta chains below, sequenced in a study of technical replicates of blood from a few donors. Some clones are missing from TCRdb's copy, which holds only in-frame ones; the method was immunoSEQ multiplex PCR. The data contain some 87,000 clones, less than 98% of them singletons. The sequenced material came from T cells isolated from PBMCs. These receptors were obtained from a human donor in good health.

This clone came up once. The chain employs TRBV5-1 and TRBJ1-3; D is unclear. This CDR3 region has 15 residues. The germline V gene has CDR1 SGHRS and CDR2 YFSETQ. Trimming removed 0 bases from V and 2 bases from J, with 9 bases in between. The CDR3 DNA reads TGCGCCAGCAGCTTGGCTCCTCAGACTGGAAACACCATATATTTT. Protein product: CASSLAPQTGNTIYF.

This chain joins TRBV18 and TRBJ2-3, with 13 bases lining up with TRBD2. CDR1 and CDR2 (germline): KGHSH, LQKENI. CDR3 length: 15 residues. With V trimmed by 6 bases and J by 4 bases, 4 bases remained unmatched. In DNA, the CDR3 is TGTGCCAGCTCCTACGGACTAGCGGGAGCAGATACGCAGTATTTT. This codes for CASSYGLAGADTQYF.

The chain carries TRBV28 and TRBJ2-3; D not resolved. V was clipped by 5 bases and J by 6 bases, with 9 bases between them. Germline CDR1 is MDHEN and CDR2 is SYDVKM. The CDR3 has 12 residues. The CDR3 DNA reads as TGTGCCAGCAGTCTCCAGTGGGATACGCAGTATTTT. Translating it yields CASSLQWDTQYF.

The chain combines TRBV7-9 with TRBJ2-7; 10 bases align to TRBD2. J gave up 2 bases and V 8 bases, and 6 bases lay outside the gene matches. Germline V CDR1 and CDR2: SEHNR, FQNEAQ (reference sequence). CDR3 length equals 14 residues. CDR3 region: CASDLAGGAYEQYF. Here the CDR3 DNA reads TGTGCCAGCGACTTAGCGGGAGGAGCCTACGAGCAGTACTTC.

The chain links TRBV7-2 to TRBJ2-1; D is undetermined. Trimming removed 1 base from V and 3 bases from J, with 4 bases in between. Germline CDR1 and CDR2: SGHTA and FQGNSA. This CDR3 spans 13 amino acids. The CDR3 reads CASSLVLYNEQFF. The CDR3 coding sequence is TGTGCCAGCAGCTTAGTTCTCTACAATGAGCAGTTCTTC.

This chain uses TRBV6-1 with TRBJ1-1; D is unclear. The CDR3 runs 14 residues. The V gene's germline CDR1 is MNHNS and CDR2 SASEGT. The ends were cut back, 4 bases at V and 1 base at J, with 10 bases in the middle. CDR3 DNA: TGTGCCAGCAGTGCGGGAGGCGAGAACACTGAAGCTTTCTTT. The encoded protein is CASSAGGENTEAFF.

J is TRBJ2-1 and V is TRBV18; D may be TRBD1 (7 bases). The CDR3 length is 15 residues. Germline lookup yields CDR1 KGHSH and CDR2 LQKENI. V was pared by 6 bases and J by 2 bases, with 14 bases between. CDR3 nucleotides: TGTGCCAGCTCTCGGGCAGGGGGGACCTACAATGAGCAGTTCTTC. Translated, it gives CASSRAGGTYNEQFF. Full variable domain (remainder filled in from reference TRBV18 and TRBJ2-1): NAGVMQNPRHLVRRRGQEARLRCSPMKGHSHVYWYRQLPEEGLKFMVYLQKENIIDESGMPKERFSAEFPKEGPSILRIQQVVRGDSAAYFCASSRAGGTYNEQFFGPGTRLTVL.

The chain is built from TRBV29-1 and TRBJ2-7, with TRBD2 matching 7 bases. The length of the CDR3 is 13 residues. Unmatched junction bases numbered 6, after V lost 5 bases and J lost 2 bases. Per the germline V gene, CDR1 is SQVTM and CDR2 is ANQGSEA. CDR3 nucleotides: TGCAGCGTTTTGACCGGGACTACCTACGAGCAGTACTTC. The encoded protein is CSVLTGTTYEQYF.

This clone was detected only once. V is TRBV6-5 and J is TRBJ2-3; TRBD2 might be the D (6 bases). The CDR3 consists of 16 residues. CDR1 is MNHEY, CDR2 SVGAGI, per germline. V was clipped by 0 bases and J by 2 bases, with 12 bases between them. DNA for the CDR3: TGTGCCAGCAGTTACTCTAGCGGAGCCAACACAGATACGCAGTATTTT. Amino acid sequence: CASSYSSGANTDTQYF.

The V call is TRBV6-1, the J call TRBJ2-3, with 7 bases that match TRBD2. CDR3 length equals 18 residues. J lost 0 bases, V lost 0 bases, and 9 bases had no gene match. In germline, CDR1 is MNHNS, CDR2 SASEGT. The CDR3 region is CASSEAILWGGSTDTQYF. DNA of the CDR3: TGTGCCAGCAGTGAAGCTATCTTGTGGGGGGGGAGCACAGATACGCAGTATTTT.

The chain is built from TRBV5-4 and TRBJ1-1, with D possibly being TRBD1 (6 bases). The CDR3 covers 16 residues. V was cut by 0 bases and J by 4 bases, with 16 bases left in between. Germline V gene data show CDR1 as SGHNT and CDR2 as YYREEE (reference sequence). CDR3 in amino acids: CASSLGVGGRVTEAFF. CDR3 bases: TGTGCCAGCAGCTTGGGGGTCGGGGGGCGCGTCACTGAAGCTTTCTTT.

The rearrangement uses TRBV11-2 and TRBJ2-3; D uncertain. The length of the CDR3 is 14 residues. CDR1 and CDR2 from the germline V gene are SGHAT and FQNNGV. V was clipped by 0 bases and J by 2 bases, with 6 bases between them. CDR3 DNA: TGTGCCAGCAGCTTAGAACAAGTCACAGATACGCAGTATTTT. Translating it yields CASSLEQVTDTQYF.

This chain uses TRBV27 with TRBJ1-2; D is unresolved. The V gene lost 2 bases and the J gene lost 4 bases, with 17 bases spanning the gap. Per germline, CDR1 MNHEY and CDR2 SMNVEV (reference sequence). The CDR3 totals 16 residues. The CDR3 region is CASSLNDPGLGYGYTF. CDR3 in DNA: TGTGCCAGCAGTTTAAACGACCCGGGGTTGGGCTATGGCTACACCTTC.

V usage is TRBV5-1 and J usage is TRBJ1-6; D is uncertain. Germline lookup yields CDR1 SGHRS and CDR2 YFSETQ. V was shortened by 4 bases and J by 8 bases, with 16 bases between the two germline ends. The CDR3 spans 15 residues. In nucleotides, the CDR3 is TGCGCCAGCAGCGCGGACGGGATGGCGCATTCACCCCTCCACTTT. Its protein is CASSADGMAHSPLHF.

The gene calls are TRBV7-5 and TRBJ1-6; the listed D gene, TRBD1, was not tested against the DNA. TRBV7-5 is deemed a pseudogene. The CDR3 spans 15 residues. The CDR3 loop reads CVRSLVSGGNSPLHF. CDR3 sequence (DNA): TGTGTCAGAAGCTTAGTCTCAGGGGGGAATTCACCCCTCCACTTT.

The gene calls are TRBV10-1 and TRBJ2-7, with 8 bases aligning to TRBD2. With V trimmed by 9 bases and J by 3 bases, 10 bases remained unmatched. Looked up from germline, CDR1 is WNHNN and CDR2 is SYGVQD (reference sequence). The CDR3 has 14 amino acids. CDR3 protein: CASNPSGTSYEQYF. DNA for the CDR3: TGCGCCAGTAACCCCTCGGGGACTAGCTACGAGCAGTACTTC.

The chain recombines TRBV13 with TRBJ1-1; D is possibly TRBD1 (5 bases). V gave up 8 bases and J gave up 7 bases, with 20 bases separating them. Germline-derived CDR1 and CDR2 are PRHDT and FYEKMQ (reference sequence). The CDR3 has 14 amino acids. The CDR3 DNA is TGTGCCAGCGCACCGCGTGGGGCGCGGGATGAAGCTTTCTTT. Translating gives CASAPRGARDEAFF.

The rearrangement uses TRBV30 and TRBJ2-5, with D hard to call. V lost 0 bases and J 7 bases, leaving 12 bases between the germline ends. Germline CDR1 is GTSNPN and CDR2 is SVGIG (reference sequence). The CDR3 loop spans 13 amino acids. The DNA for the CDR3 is TGTGCCTGGAGTGTTCTTAGTGATGGGACCCAGTACTTC. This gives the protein CAWSVLSDGTQYF.

Here the CDR3 DNA reads TGTGCCAGCAGCTTGGCCCGTCAGGTGATCTACGAGCAGTACTTC. Protein: CASSLARQVIYEQYF. This chain links TRBV5-6 with TRBJ2-7; D call uncertain. From germline, CDR1 is SGHDT and CDR2 YYEEEE. V lost 0 bases and J 3 bases, leaving 13 bases between the germline ends. The CDR3 is 15 amino acids.

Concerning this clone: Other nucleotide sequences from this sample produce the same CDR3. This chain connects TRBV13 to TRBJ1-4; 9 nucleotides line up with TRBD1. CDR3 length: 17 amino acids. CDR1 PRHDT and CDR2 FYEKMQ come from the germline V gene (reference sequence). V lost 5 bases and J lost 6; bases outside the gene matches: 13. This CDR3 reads CASSATPYRDRDEKLFF. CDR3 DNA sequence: TGTGCCAGCAGCGCAACACCTTACCGGGACAGGGATGAAAAACTGTTTTTT.

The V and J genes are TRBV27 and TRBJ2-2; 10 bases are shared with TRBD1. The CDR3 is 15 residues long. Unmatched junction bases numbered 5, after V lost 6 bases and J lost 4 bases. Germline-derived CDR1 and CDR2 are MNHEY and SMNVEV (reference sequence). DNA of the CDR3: TGTGCCAGCAGCCCGGGGACAGGGGTCACCGGGGAGCTGTTTTTT. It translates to CASSPGTGVTGELFF.

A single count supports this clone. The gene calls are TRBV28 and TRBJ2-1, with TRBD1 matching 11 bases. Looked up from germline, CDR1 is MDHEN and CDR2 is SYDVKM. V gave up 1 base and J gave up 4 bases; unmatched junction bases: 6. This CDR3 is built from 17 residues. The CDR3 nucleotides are TGTGCCAGCAGTTTATCTCTCGGGACAGGGGGTTACAATGAGCAGTTCTTC. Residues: CASSLSLGTGGYNEQFF.

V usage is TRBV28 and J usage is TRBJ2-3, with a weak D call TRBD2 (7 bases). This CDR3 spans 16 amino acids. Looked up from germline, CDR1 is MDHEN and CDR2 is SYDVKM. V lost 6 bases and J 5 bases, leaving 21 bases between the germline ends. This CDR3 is CASSPVGGGAGDTQYF. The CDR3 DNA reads TGTGCCAGCAGCCCCGTGGGGGGGGGCGCGGGAGATACGCAGTATTTT.

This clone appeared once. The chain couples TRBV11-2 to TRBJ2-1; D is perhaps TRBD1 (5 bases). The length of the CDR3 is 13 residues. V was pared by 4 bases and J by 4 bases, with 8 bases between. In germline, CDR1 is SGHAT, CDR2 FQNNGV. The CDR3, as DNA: TGTGCCAGCAGCTGGGCAGGGTACAATGAGCAGTTCTTC. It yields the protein CASSWAGYNEQFF.